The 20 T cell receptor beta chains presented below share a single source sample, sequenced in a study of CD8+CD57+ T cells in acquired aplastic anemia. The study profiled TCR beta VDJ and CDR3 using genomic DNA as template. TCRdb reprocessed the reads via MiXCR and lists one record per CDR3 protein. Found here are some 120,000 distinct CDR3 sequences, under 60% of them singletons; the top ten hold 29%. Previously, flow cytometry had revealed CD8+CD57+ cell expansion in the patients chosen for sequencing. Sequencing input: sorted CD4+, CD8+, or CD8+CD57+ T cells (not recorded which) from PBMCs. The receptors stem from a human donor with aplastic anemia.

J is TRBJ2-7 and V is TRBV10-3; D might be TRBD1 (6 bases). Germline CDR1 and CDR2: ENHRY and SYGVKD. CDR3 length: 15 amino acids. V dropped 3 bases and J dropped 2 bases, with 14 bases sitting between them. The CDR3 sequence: CAISDPTGLPYEQYF. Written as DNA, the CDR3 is TGTGCCATCAGTGACCCGACAGGCCTCCCCTACGAGCAGTACTTC.

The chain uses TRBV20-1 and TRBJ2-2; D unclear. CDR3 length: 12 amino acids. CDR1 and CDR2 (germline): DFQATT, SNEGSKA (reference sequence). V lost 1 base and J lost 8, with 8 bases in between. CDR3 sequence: CSARVLRGELFF. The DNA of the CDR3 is TGCAGTGCTAGAGTCCTGAGAGGGGAGCTGTTTTTT.

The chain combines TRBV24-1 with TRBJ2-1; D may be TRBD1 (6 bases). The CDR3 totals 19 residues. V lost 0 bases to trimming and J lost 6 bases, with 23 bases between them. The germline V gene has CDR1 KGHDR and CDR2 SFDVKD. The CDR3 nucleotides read TGTGCCACCAGTGATTTGAGGGCAGGGTGGGGGCGATCTATCAATGAGCAGTTCTTC. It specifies CATSDLRAGWGRSINEQFF.

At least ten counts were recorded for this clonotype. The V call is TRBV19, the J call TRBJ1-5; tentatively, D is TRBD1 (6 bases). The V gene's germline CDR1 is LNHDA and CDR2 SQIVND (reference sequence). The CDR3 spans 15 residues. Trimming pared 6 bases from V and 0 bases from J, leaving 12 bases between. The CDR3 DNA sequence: TGTGCCAGTAGGACTCACAGGGATAGCAATCAGCCCCAGCATTTT. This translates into CASRTHRDSNQPQHF.

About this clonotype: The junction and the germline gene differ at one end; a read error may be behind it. In nucleotides, the CDR3 is TGTGCCAGCAGTGACGCAGGGCACGAGCAGTACTTC. Amino acid sequence: CASSDAGHEQYF. The J gene is TRBJ2-7, the V gene TRBV10-3; a weak D match, TRBD1 (5 bases). Germline assignment: CDR1 ENHRY and CDR2 SYGVKD. The CDR3 is 12 amino acids.

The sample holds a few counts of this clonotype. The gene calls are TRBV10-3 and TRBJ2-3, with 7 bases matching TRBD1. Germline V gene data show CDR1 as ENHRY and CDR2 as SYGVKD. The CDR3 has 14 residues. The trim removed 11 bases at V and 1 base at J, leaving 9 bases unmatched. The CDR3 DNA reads TGTGCCGTGACGAGACAGGGACGCACAGATACGCAGTATTTT. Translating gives CAVTRQGRTDTQYF.

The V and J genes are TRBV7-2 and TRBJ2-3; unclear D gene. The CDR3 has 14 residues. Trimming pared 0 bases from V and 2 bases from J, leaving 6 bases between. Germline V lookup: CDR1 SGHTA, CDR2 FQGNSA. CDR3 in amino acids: CASSLAAVTDTQYF. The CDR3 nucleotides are TGTGCCAGCAGCTTAGCGGCAGTCACAGATACGCAGTATTTT.

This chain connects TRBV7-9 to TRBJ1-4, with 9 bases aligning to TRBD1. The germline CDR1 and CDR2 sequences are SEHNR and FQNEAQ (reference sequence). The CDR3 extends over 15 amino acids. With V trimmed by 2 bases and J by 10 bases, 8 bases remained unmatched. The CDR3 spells CASSLRDRDRGKLFF. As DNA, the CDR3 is TGTGCCAGCAGCTTAAGGGACAGGGACAGAGGAAAACTGTTTTTT.

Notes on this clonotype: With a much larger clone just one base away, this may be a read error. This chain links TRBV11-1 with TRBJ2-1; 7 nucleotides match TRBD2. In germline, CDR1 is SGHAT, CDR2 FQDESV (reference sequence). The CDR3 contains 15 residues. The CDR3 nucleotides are TGTACCAGCAGCTTAGGCCTAGCGGCCTACAATGAGCAGTTCTTC. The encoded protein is CTSSLGLAAYNEQFF.

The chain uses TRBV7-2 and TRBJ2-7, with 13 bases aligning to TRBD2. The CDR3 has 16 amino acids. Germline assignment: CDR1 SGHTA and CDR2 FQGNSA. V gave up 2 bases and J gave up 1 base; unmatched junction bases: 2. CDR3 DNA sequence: TGTGCCAGCAGCTTATGGGGACTAGCGGGATCCTACGAGCAGTACTTC. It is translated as CASSLWGLAGSYEQYF.

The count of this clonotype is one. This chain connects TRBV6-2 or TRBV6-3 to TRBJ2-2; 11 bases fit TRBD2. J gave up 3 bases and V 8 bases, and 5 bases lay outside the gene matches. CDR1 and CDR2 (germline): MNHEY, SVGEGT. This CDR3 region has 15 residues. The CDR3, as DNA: TGTGCCAGCGGGGGACTAGCGGTCTACACCGGGGAGCTGTTTTTT. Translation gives CASGGLAVYTGELFF.

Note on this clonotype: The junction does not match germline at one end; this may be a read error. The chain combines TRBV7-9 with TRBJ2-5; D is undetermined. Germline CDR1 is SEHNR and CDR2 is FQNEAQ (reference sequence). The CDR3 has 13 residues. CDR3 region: CASSLGWTETQCF. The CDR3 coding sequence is TGTGCCAGCAGCTTAGGGTGGACGGAGACCCAGTGCTTC.

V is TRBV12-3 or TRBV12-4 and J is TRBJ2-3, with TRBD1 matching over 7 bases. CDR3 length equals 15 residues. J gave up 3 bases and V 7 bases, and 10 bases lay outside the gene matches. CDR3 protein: CASIKTGEWTDTQYF. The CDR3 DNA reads TGTGCCAGCATCAAAACAGGGGAGTGGACAGATACGCAGTATTTT.

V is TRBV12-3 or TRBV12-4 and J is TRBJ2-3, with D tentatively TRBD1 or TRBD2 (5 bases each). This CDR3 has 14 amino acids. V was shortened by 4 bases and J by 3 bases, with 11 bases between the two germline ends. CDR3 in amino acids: CASSWGPGTDTQYF. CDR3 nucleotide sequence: TGTGCCAGCAGTTGGGGACCTGGAACAGATACGCAGTATTTT.

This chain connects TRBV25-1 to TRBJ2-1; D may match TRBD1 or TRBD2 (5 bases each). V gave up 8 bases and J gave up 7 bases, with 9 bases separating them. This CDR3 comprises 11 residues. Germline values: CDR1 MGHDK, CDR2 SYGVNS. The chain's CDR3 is CASVGGNEQFF. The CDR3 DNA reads TGTGCCAGCGTTGGGGGTAATGAGCAGTTCTTC.

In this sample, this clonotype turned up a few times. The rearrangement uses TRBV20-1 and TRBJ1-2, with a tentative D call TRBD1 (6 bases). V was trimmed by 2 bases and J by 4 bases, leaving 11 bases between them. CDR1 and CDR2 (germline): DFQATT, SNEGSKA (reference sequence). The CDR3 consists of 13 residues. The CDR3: CSARHRVGYGYTF. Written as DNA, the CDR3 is TGCAGTGCTAGACACAGGGTCGGCTATGGCTACACCTTC.

CDR3 sequence reads: CSARGPGQHYEQYF. DNA of the CDR3: TGCAGTGCTAGAGGCCCGGGACAGCACTACGAGCAGTACTTC. J is TRBJ2-7 and V is TRBV20-1, with 7 bases lining up with TRBD1. The CDR3 sequence is 14 residues long. Germline V lookup: CDR1 DFQATT, CDR2 SNEGSKA (reference sequence). After removal of 1 base from V and 3 bases from J, the junction contained 6 bases not matched to a gene.

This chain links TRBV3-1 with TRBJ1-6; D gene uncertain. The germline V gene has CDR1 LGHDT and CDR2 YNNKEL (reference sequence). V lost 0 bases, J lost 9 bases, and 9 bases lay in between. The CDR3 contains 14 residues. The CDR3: CASSQDNLPSPLHF. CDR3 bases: TGTGCCAGCAGCCAAGACAACCTACCTTCACCCCTCCACTTT.

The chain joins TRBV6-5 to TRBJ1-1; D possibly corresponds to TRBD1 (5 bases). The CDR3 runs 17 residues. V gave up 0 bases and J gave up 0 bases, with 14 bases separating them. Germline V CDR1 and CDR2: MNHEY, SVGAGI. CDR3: CASSYSVPGSVNTEAFF. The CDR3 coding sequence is TGTGCCAGCAGTTACTCGGTACCAGGGAGTGTGAACACTGAAGCTTTCTTT.

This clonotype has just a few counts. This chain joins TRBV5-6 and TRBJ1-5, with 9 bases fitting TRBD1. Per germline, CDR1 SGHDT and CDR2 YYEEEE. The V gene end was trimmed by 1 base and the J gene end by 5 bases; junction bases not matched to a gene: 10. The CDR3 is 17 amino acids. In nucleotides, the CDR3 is TGTGCCAGCAGCTTGAACCCAGGACAGGGGAGCTATCAGCCCCAGCATTTT. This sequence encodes CASSLNPGQGSYQPQHF.